The clone carrying this T cell receptor beta chain appeared once. The data are from a study of T cell changes during pregnancy in multiple sclerosis. J was trimmed by 5 bases and V by 1 base; bases with no gene match: 4. Germline CDR1 and CDR2: SGHAT and FQNNGV. The CDR3 sequence is 16 residues long. Profiled with immunoSEQ multiplex PCR; TCRdb holds only in-frame clones, not every one. Altogether about 33,000 clones are present, almost 95% being singletons, with the ten largest covering about 1.2%. This receptor was identified in a female donor with multiple sclerosis, enrolled in a pregnancy study. The genes are TRBV11-2 and TRBJ2-5, with 13 bases fitting TRBD2. The sequenced material came from PBMCs (not recorded whether the cells were cultured). This CDR3 is CASSLVTLAGGETQYF. CDR3 coding DNA: TGTGCCAGCAGCTTAGTGACACTAGCGGGAGGGGAGACCCAGTACTTC.